The T cell receptor beta chain described here comes from a study of technical replicates of blood from several donors. CDR3 length: 14 amino acids. The V segment lost 0 bases and the J segment 5 bases; nucleotides outside the gene matches: 5. CDR1 SGHRS and CDR2 YFSETQ come from the germline V gene. Some clones are missing from TCRdb's copy, which holds only in-frame ones; the method was immunoSEQ multiplex PCR. The profile shows 60,000 to 90,000 clones, approximately 97% of them singletons. The clonotype was recovered from a human donor in good health. The J gene is TRBJ2-7, the V gene TRBV5-1; 7 positions agree with TRBD1. Material for sequencing was T cells isolated from PBMCs. This CDR3 reads CASSLGTGFDEQYF. The CDR3 nucleotides read TGCGCCAGCAGCTTGGGGACAGGTTTCGACGAGCAGTACTTC.